This TCR beta chain was recorded in a study of CD8+ T cells in alopecia areata. At the level of the study: Tofacitinib was taken orally by treated patients, and the dose was 5 to 10 mg twice daily. The study gave tofacitinib for 6 to 18 months, then 6 months off drug.

This clone occurred a few times. RNA was extracted and reverse transcribed into cDNA as the sequencing template. Method: immunoSEQ multiplex PCR; TCRdb's copy keeps in-frame clones and lacks some. Here the sample spans 200,000 to 250,000 clones, 50% to 65% being singletons. Germline V CDR1 and CDR2: MGHDK, SYGVNS. The CDR3 has 13 residues. Trimming removed 7 bases from V and 4 bases from J, with 13 bases in between. The receptor was isolated from a human donor with alopecia areata. This material consisted of CD4+ T cells sorted from blood, taken at week 0. The chain combines TRBV25-1 with TRBJ1-2, with a tentative D call TRBD1 (6 bases). The CDR3 here is CASTRGGGYGYTF. The CDR3 nucleotides read TGTGCCAGCACCCGGGGAGGGGGCTATGGCTACACCTTC.